This TCR beta chain was sequenced in a study of graft-versus-host responses after intestinal transplantation (dated by TCRdb to the early 2020s). About the full investigation: Multivisceral, liver-intestinal, or isolated intestinal transplants were received by the recipients. Of the roughly 23 intestinal transplant recipients enrolled in the cohort, one of whom was a retransplant, a few patients without pretransplant specimens were excluded. Bulk TCR-beta CDR3 sequencing was used to track graft-versus-host and host-versus-graft alloreactive T cell clones in the graft, circulation and bone marrow after intestinal transplantation. To identify alloreactive clones, pre-transplant mixed lymphocyte reaction products were sequenced and compared with unstimulated pre-transplant donor and recipient T cells. Every recipient was given anti-thymocyte globulin induction, then maintenance tacrolimus and steroids for approximately 3 years. Instead of going to the commercial service, samples from a few later patients were sequenced in-house on an Illumina MiSeq and processed with MiXCR. Donor T cell macrochimerism was defined as a peak of at least 4% donor T cells among recipient peripheral blood mononuclear cells.

Libraries were constructed by the immunoSEQ multiplex PCR assay. For most patients, genomic DNA was isolated using the Qiagen DNeasy Blood and Tissue Kit and was shipped frozen to Adaptive Biotechnologies for TCR sequencing. For most patients, genomic DNA was subjected to high-throughput TCR-beta CDR3 sequencing by Adaptive Biotechnologies. Per the original workflow: TCR sequencing data for some 17 patients were retrieved from Adaptive's ImmunoSEQ software; a few other patients were processed with MiXCR and VDJtools. To correct CD4 versus CD8 sorting errors, any sequence found in both subsets at a frequency ratio below 5:1 was removed. CDR3 nucleotide sequences shared between donor and recipient were removed because the origin of such sequences could not be assigned. Alloreactive clones required at least 2-fold expansion over unstimulated cells and minimum CFSE-low frequency of 0.002% (template counts) or 0.001% (read counts). Clones were considered mappable if detected in sequenced pre-transplant spleen, lymph node, or MLR CFSE-low populations of the donor or recipient. Cumulative frequency of alloreactive clones was calculated as a percentage of all sequences weighted by copy number. The immuneACCESS repertoire file appears here via TCRdb, limited to in-frame rearrangements. These files lack a portion of the clones; in checked studies, under half of the deficit traces to unresolved V genes, and the cause of the others is not known. Clone size and V and J calls were adopted from that table, with D and trimming inferred from the DNA. Here the sample has some 110,000 clones; about 92% occur a single time. The leading ten clones occupy more than 0.95% of the sample.

This sample's time point label indicates: cells obtained before transplantation from donor or recipient. CD3+CD4+ and CD3+CD8+ populations were FACS-sorted from unstimulated pre-transplant donor and recipient cells taken from spleen or lymph nodes. The CDR3, cysteine through phenylalanine, is 14 amino acids long. Only the CDR3 region is kept as DNA, spanning 42 bases read in frame from base 1. Taken from the germline V gene (reference sequence), the CDR1 and CDR2 loops are MNHNY and SVGAGI. The germline ends are 17 bases apart after V is trimmed by 6 bases and J by 6 bases. General findings and caveats noted by the study authors: Early after transplant, declines in HvG clones were associated with peak levels of circulating GvH clones. In patients with donor T cell macrochimerism, the allografts had high GvH to HvG T cell clonal ratios. GvH clones were detected in recipient bone marrow, and some of these GvH clones were observed earlier in ileal mucosa or blood, consistent with an intestinal mucosal origin. The relatively low number and heterogeneity of intestinal transplant patients limited the conclusions.

Remarks on this clone: The clone's antigen remains unknown. The sample holds no much larger clone one base away, and base qualities are not on file.

The receptor's source is a human donor who was the organ donor for an intestinal transplant. The rearranged segments are TRBV6-6 and TRBJ1-2, with the D gene not confidently named. This specimen consisted of unstimulated CD8+ T cells sorted from spleen or lymph node cells, obtained before transplant. Here is the DNA: TGTGCCAGCAGCATCGGAGGGTTGGAAGATGGCTACACCTTC. Its protein product is CASSIGGLEDGYTF.